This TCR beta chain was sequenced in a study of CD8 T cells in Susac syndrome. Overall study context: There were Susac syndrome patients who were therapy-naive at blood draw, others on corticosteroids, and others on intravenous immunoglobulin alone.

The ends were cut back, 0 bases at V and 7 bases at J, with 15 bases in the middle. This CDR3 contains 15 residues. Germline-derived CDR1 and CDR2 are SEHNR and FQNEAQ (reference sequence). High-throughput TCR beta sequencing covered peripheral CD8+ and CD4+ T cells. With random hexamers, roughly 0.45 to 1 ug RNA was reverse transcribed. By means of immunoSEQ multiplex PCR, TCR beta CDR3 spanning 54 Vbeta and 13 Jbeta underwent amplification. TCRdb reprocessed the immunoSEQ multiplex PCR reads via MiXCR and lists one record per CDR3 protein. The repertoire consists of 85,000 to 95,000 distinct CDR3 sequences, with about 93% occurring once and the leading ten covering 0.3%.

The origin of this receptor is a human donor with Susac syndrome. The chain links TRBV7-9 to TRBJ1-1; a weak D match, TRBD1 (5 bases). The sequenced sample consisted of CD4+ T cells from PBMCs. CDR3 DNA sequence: TGTGCCAGCAGCTTAGCGCGAGCAGGGTGGGTTGAAGCTTTCTTT. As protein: CASSLARAGWVEAFF. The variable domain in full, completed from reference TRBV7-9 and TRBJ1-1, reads DTGVSQNPRHKITKRGQNVTFRCDPISEHNRLYWYRQTLGQGPEFLTYFQNEAQLEKSRLLSDRFSAERPKGSFSTLEIQRTEQGDSAMYLCASSLARAGWVEAFFGQGTRLTVV.